The sequence of this TCR beta chain was determined in a study of cytomegalovirus exposure and HLA in healthy donors. It was with 60 Vbeta and 13 Jbeta primers that the PCR ran. Some clones are missing from TCRdb's copy, which holds only in-frame ones; the method was immunoSEQ multiplex PCR. The data hold around 150,000 clones, with roughly 82% observed a single time. Study-level findings and limits: Diagnosis of cytomegalovirus status made by the classifier reportedly showed high specificity and sensitivity.

This CDR3 has 17 amino acids. Germline CDR1 reads SGDLS; CDR2 reads YYNGEE. The trim removed 0 bases at V and 7 bases at J, leaving 13 bases unmatched. Concerning this clone itself: Its antigen is currently unknown.

This chain uses TRBV9 with TRBJ1-2; 9 bases map to TRBD1. This clonotype originated in a man aged 50 or older in good health and CMV-seropositive. Sequenced sample: PBMCs. In nucleotides, the CDR3 is TGTGCCAGCAGCGTAGGAGTGAGGGACAGGGTTACCGGTGGCTACACCTTC. This sequence encodes CASSVGVRDRVTGGYTF.